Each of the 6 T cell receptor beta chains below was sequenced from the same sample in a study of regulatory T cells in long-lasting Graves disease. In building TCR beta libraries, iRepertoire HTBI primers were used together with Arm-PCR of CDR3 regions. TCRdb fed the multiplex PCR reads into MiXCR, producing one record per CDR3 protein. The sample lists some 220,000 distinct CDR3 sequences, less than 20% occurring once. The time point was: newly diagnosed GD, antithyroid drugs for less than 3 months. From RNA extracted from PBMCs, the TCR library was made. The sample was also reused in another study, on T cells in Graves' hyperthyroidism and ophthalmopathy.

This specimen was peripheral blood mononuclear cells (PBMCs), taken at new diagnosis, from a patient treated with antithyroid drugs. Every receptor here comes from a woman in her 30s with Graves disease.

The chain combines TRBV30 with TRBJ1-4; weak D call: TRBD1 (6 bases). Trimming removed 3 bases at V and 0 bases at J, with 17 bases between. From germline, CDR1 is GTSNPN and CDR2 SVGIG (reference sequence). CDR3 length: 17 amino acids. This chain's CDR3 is CAWREGGQISTNEKLFF. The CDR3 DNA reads TGTGCCTGGAGGGAAGGGGGGCAAATTTCAACTAATGAAAAACTGTTTTTT.

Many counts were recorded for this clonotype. The CDR3, as DNA: TGTGCCAGCAGGGAAAATCAGCCCCAGCATTTT. Its translation: CASRENQPQHF. The chain couples TRBV6-1 to TRBJ1-5; D is ambiguous. Germline values: CDR1 MNHNS, CDR2 SASEGT. The CDR3 spans 11 residues. Trimming removed 6 bases at V and 4 bases at J, with 4 bases between.

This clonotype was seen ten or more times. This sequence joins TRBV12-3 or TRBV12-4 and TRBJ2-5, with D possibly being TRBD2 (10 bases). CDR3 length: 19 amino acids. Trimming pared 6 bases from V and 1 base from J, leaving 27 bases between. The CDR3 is CASRIDRGGPSGSQETQYF. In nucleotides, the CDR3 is TGTGCCAGCAGAATAGACAGGGGGGGGCCTAGCGGGAGCCAAGAGACCCAGTACTTC.

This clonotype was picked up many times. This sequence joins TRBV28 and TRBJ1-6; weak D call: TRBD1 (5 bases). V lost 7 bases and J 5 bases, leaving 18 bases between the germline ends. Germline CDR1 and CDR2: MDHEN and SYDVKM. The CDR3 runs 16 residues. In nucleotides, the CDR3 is TGTGCCAGCATCCCACGGGACGCCGGAAATAATTCACCCCTCCACTTT. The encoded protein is CASIPRDAGNNSPLHF.

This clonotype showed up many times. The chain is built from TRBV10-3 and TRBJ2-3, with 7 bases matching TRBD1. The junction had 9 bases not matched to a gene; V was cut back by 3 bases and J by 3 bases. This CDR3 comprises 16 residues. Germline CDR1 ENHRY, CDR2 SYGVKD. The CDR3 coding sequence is TGTGCCATCAGTGACCGCACAGGGGTGGGTACAGATACGCAGTATTTT. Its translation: CAISDRTGVGTDTQYF.

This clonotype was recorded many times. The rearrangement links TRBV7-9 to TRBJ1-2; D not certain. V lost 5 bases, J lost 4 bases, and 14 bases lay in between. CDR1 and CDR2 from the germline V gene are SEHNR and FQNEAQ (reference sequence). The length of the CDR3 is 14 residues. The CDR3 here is CASSLEAKVYGYTF. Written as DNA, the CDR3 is TGTGCCAGCAGCCTGGAGGCAAAGGTCTATGGCTACACCTTC.